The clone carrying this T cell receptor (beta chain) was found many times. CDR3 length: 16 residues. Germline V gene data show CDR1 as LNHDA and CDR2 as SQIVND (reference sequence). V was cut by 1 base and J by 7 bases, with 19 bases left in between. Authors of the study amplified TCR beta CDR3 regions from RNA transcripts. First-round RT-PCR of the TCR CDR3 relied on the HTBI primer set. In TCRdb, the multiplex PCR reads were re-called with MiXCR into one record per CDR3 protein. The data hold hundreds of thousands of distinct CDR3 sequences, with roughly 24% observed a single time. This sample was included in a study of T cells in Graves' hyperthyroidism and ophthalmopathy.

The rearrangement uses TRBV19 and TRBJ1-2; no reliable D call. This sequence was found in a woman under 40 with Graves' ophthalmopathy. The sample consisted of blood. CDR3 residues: CASSIVGSGETSGYTF. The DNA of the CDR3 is TGTGCCAGTAGTATAGTGGGCTCCGGGGAGACTTCTGGCTACACCTTC.